One and the same sample provided the 3 T cell receptor beta chains below, sequenced in a study of T cell responses to AZD1222 COVID-19 vaccine. The table came from immunoSEQ multiplex PCR; TCRdb's copy has only in-frame clones and leaves some out. The sample has over 80,000 clones, roughly nine tenths seen once. The sequenced sample was peripheral blood, obtained 28 days after the second AZD1222 dose. The receptors derive from an adult who received the AZD1222 COVID-19 vaccine.

The V gene is TRBV5-8, the J gene TRBJ2-1; 10 positions match TRBD2. Germline CDR1 reads SGHTS; CDR2 reads YDEGEE. V lost 7 bases and J lost 4; bases outside the gene matches: 2. There are 13 residues in the CDR3. As DNA, the CDR3 is TGTGCCAGCCTACTAGCGGGGTACAATGAGCAGTTCTTC. This gives the protein CASLLAGYNEQFF.

The rearrangement links TRBV27 to TRBJ2-3; 7 bases match TRBD1. J gave up 0 bases and V 4 bases, and 7 bases lay outside the gene matches. The CDR3 loop spans 16 amino acids. CDR1 MNHEY and CDR2 SMNVEV come from the germline V gene (reference sequence). CDR3 sequence: CASSSWDSPSTDTQYF. CDR3 coding DNA: TGTGCCAGCAGTTCCTGGGACAGTCCTAGCACAGATACGCAGTATTTT.

The chain recombines TRBV19 with TRBJ2-1; the D gene is possibly TRBD1 (6 bases). This CDR3 comprises 15 residues. CDR1 is LNHDA and CDR2 is SQIVND in the germline V gene (reference sequence). The germline V and J ends were trimmed by 6 bases and 6 bases, with 18 bases remaining between them. This chain's CDR3 is CASRTGTSGRNEQFF. In DNA form, the CDR3 reads TGTGCCAGTAGGACCGGGACATCAGGCCGCAATGAGCAGTTCTTC.